This T cell receptor beta chain appears in the sequencing data of a study of siplizumab effects on memory and regulatory T cells. TCR templates numbering around 110,000 were assayed per sample. The repertoire was sequenced with immunoSEQ multiplex PCR; TCRdb's copy has only in-frame clones and lacks some. The sample includes over 80,000 clones, 90% to 95% of them seen just once. Germline CDR1 LNHDA, CDR2 SQIVND (reference sequence). J gave up 7 bases and V 9 bases, and 11 bases lay outside the gene matches. The CDR3 loop spans 14 amino acids. Material: non-Treg CD4+ T cells sorted from blood. This chain connects TRBV19 to TRBJ1-4; 7 bases are shared with TRBD1. This TCR came from a human donor in good health. The chain's CDR3 is CASEDRPVGEKLFF. The CDR3 nucleotides read TGTGCCAGCGAGGACAGGCCTGTCGGTGAAAAACTGTTTTTT.